This T cell receptor beta chain was recovered during a study of T-cell memory formation after mild COVID-19. Background on the study: TCR clusters showed largely donor specificity. Study conclusions and caveats: Second-wave clones peaking on day 37 lacked confirmed SARS-CoV-2 specificity. Mainly CM and EM harbored the contracting CD4+ clones; mainly EMRA harbored the CD8+ ones.

Concerning this clonotype: The antigen is not known.

The V end was cut by 7 bases, the J end by 4 bases, with 11 bases between. In germline, CDR1 is ENHRY, CDR2 SYGVKD. CDR3 length: 13 amino acids. One entry per CDR3 protein results from TCRdb running MiXCR on the 5' RACE reads. The data contain fewer than 500,000 distinct CDR3 sequences, roughly 25% of them singletons. The receptor was derived from an adult woman who had mild COVID-19 (a few samples of this study predate the infection). Cell type and time point are not known. The sample was PBMCs or a T cell subset sorted from them (not recorded which). The chain employs TRBV10-3 and TRBJ2-1; TRBD2 is a possible D gene (6 bases). The CDR3 reads CAIKDGGYNEQFF. The DNA for the CDR3 is TGTGCCATCAAGGATGGGGGGTACAATGAGCAGTTCTTC.